The 15 T cell receptor beta chains presented below share a single source sample, sequenced in a study of somatic mutations in cytotoxic T cells in rheumatoid arthritis. Only in-frame clones appear in the TCRdb table, and some are missing; sequencing was by immunoSEQ multiplex PCR. This table has around 12,000 clones, approximately 71% appearing once. The sample was CD8+ T cells sorted from blood. These receptors came from an adult with rheumatoid arthritis.

This clone was found a few times. The V and J genes are TRBV6-1 and TRBJ2-1; D gene uncertain. V lost 6 bases to trimming and J lost 4 bases, with 10 bases between them. This CDR3 spans 13 amino acids. The germline V gene encodes CDR1 MNHNS and CDR2 SASEGT. CDR3: CASRGASYNEQFF. As DNA, the CDR3 is TGTGCCAGCAGAGGAGCCTCGTACAATGAGCAGTTCTTC.

This chain joins TRBV5-6 and TRBJ2-6; D uncertain. This CDR3 has 14 amino acids. CDR1 and CDR2 from the germline V gene are SGHDT and YYEEEE. The ends were cut back, 2 bases at V and 2 bases at J, with 5 bases in the middle. CDR3 residues: CASSFGAGANVLTF. In DNA form, the CDR3 reads TGTGCCAGCAGCTTCGGCGCTGGGGCCAACGTCCTGACTTTC.

The chain recombines TRBV11-2 with TRBJ2-1; D perhaps matches TRBD2 (5 bases). The V gene lost 5 bases and the J gene lost 6 bases, with 14 bases spanning the gap. From germline, CDR1 is SGHAT and CDR2 FQNNGV. CDR3 length equals 14 residues. The CDR3 DNA follows: TGTGCCAGCAGCCCTCCGGACTCCATCAATGAGCAGTTCTTC. Encoded protein: CASSPPDSINEQFF. Variable domain in full (rest from reference TRBV11-2 and TRBJ2-1): EAGVAQSPRYKIIEKRQSVAFWCNPISGHATLYWYQQILGQGPKLLIQFQNNGVVDDSQLPKDRFSAERLKGVDSTLKIQPAKLEDSAVYLCASSPPDSINEQFFGPGTRLTVL.

The rearrangement joins TRBV6-5 to TRBJ1-1, with 7 bases that match TRBD1. Germline CDR1 and CDR2: MNHEY and SVGAGI. The V segment lost 4 bases and the J segment 4 bases; nucleotides outside the gene matches: 9. The CDR3 spans 15 residues. CDR3 nucleotides: TGTGCCAGCAGTTTTGCGACAGGGACGGGCACTGAAGCTTTCTTT. This sequence encodes CASSFATGTGTEAFF.

This clone was counted a few times. V usage is TRBV6-5 and J usage is TRBJ1-5, with D possibly matching TRBD1 (5 bases). Germline CDR1 reads MNHEY; CDR2 reads SVGAGI. Trimming took off 8 bases at V and 0 bases at J, with 5 bases between the two ends. The CDR3 covers 12 residues. CDR3 nucleotide sequence: TGTGCCAGCGGACATAGCAATCAGCCCCAGCATTTT. Translated: CASGHSNQPQHF.

The chain is built from TRBV5-1 and TRBJ1-3; 8 nucleotides align to TRBD1. Germline V gene sequence: CDR1 SGHRS, CDR2 YFSETQ. The V and J ends lost 3 bases and 2 bases, in that order; junction bases with no gene match: 7. The CDR3 length is 16 residues. In DNA, the CDR3 is TGCGCCAGCAGCTCGGACAGGGCAGGGGCTGGAAACACCATATATTTT. Translation: CASSSDRAGAGNTIYF.

This clone was picked up one time. This chain links TRBV7-8 with TRBJ1-1; D is possibly TRBD1 (6 bases). Germline V gene data show CDR1 as SGHVS and CDR2 as FQNEAQ. The CDR3 loop spans 18 amino acids. V lost 1 base to trimming and J lost 6 bases, with 24 bases between them. CDR3 nucleotides: TGTGCCAGCAGCTTAGTCTGGGGGCTTCATACGAAAAGGGCTGAAGCTTTCTTT. This sequence encodes CASSLVWGLHTKRAEAFF.

This clone came up once. J is TRBJ1-2 and V is TRBV28, with TRBD1 matching 10 bases. The CDR3 totals 15 residues. Germline CDR1 MDHEN, CDR2 SYDVKM. With V trimmed by 8 bases and J by 5 bases, 11 bases remained unmatched. The CDR3 protein is CASRPLTGGAYGYTF. The CDR3 DNA reads TGTGCCAGCCGTCCCTTGACAGGGGGCGCGTATGGCTACACCTTC.

The rearrangement links TRBV7-9 to TRBJ2-1; 9 nucleotides line up with TRBD2. CDR3 length: 16 amino acids. CDR1 is SEHNR and CDR2 is FQNEAQ in the germline V gene (reference sequence). V gave up 5 bases and J gave up 4 bases; unmatched junction bases: 9. The CDR3 DNA is TGTGCCAGCAGCCATATTACTAGCGGGTCGTACAATGAGCAGTTCTTC. Its translation: CASSHITSGSYNEQFF.

The rearrangement uses TRBV5-4 and TRBJ2-1; D gene unclear. The CDR3 is made up of 16 amino acids. From germline, CDR1 is SGHNT and CDR2 YYREEE (reference sequence). V was pared by 4 bases and J by 7 bases, with 21 bases between. The CDR3 nucleotides read TGTGCCAGCAGCCTGATGACTCTACCTTCGGATAATGAGCAGTTCTTC. This codes for CASSLMTLPSDNEQFF.

V gene TRBV5-6 combines with J gene TRBJ1-3, with D unresolved. There are 16 residues in the CDR3. Per germline, CDR1 SGHDT and CDR2 YYEEEE. V lost 2 bases to trimming and J lost 1 base, with 13 bases between them. CDR3 DNA: TGTGCCAGCAGCTTAATGAGGGAGTATTCTGGAAACACCATATATTTT. It translates to CASSLMREYSGNTIYF.

The chain links TRBV14 to TRBJ1-5; D is unresolved. The V gene lost 3 bases and the J gene lost 5 bases, with 8 bases spanning the gap. This CDR3 contains 13 residues. Germline V CDR1 and CDR2: SGHDN, FVKESK. CDR3 region: CASSHGGYQPQHF. DNA of the CDR3: TGTGCCAGCAGCCATGGTGGGTATCAGCCCCAGCATTTT.

The rearrangement uses TRBV6-1 and TRBJ2-2, with D possibly being TRBD1 (5 bases). V was shortened by 6 bases and J by 4 bases, with 15 bases between the two germline ends. The CDR3 covers 15 residues. The germline V gene has CDR1 MNHNS and CDR2 SASEGT. The DNA for the CDR3 is TGTGCCAGCAGATGGGAACCCACAGGCACCGGGGAGCTGTTTTTT. This codes for CASRWEPTGTGELFF.

CDR3 in DNA: TGTGCCAGCAGCGTAGGGGGGGAAAACTATGGCTACACCTTC. Translation gives CASSVGGENYGYTF. The chain is built from TRBV14 and TRBJ1-2, with D possibly TRBD1 on 6 matching bases. CDR1 is SGHDN and CDR2 is FVKESK in the germline V gene. The CDR3 spans 14 residues. The V end lost 5 bases, the J end lost 2 bases, and 12 bases lay between the germline ends.

Remarks on this clone: At one boundary the junction diverges from the germline segment, which might be a read error. V usage is TRBV7-9 and J usage is TRBJ2-3, with 7 bases identical to TRBD2. CDR1 is SEHNR and CDR2 is FQNEAQ in the germline V gene (reference sequence). This CDR3 contains 14 residues. The CDR3 here is CASTLGVAGDTQYF. In DNA, the CDR3 is TGTGCCAGCACCTTAGGGGTAGCGGGAGATACGCAGTATTTT. Using reference TRBV7-9 and TRBJ2-3 for the parts outside the CDR3, the full variable domain is DTGVSQNPRHKITKRGQNVTFRCDPISEHNRLYWYRQTLGQGPEFLTYFQNEAQLEKSRLLSDRFSAERPKGSFSTLEIQRTEQGDSAMYLCASTLGVAGDTQYFGPGTRLTVL.